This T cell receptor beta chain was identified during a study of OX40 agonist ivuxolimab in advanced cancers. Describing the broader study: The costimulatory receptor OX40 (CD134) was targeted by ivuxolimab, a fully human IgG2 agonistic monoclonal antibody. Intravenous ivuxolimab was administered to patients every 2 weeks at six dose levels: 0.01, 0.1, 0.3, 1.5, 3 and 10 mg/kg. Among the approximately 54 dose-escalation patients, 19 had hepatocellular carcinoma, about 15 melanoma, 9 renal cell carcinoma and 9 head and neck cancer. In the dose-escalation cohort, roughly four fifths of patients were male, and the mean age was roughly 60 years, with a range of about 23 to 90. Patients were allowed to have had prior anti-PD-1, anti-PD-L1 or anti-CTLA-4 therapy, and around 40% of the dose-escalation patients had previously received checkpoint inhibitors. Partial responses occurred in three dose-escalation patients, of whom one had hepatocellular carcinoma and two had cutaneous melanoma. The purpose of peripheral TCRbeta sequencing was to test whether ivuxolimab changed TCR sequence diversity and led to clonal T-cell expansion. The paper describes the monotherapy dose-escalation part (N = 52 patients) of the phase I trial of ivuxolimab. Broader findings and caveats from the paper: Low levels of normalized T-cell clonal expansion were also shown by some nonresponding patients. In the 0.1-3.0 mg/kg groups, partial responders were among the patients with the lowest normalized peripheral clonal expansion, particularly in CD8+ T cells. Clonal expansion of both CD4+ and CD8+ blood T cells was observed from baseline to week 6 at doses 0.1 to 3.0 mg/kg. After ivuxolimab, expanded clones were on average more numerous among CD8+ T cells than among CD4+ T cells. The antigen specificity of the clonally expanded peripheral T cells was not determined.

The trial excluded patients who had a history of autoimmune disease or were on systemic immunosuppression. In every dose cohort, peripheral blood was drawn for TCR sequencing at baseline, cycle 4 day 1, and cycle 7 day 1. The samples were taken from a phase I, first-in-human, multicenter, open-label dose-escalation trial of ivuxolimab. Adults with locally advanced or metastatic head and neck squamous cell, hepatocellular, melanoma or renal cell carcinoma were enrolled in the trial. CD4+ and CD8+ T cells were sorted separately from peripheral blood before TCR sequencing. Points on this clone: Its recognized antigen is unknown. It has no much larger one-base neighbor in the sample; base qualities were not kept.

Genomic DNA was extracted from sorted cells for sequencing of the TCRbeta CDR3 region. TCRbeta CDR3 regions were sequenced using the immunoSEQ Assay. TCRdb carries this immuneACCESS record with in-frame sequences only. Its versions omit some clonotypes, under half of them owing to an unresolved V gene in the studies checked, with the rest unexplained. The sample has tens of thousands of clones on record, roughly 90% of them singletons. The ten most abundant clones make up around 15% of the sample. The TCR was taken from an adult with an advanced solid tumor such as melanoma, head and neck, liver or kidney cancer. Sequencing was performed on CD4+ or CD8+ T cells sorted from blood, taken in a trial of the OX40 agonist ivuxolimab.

CDR3 protein: CASSDSEYSSYNEQFF. Here is the DNA: TGTGCCAGCAGTGACTCGGAATATAGTTCCTACAATGAGCAGTTCTTC. The V gene is TRBV6-4 and the J gene is TRBJ2-1; no D gene can be assigned with confidence. The germline V gene specifies MRHNA as CDR1 and SNTAGT as CDR2. From cysteine to phenylalanine, the CDR3 is 16 amino acids long. Kept here is only the CDR3 DNA, which spans 48 bases and is read in frame from base 1. Trimming removed 0 bases from V and 1 base from J, leaving 10 bases between the germline ends.